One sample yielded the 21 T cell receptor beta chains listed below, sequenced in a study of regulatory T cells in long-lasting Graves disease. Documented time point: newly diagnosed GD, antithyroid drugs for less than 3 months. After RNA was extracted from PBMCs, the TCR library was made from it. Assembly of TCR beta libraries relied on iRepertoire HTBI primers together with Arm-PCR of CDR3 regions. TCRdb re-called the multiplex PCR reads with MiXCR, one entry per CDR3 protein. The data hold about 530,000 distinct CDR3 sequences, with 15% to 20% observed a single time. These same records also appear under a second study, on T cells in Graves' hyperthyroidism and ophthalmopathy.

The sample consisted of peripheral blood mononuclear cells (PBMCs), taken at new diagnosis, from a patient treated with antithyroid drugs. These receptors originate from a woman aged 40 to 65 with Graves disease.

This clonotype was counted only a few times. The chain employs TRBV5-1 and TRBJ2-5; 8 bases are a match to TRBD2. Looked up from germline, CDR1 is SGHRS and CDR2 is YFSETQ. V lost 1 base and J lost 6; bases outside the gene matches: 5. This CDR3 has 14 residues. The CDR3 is CASSLSGGDKTQYF. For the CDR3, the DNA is TGCGCCAGCAGCTTGTCCGGGGGGGATAAGACCCAGTACTTC.

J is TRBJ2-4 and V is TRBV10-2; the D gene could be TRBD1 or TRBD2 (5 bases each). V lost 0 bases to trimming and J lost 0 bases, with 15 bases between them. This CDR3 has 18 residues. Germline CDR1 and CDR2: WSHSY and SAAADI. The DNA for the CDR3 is TGCGCCAGCAGTGAGTCGGGCGGGTGGGGGATAGCCAAAAACATTCAGTACTTC. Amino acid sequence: CASSESGGWGIAKNIQYF.

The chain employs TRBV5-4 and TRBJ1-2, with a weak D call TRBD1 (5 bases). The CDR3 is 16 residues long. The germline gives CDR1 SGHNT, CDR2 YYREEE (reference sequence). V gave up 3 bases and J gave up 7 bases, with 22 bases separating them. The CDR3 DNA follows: TGTGCCAGCAGCTCGGGGGGGGAGCTGGGGTTCCTTGGCTACACCTTC. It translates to CASSSGGELGFLGYTF. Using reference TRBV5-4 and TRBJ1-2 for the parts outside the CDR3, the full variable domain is ETGVTQSPTHLIKTRGQQVTLRCSSQSGHNTVSWYQQALGQGPQFIFQYYREEENGRGNFPPRFSGLQFPNYSSELNVNALELDDSALYLCASSSGGELGFLGYTFGSGTRLTVV.

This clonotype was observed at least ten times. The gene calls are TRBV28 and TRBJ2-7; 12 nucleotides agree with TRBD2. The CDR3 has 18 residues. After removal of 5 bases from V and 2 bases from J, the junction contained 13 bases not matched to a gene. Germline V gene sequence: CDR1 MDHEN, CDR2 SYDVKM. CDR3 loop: CASSPPYTSGGRTYEQYF. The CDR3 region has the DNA TGTGCCAGCAGTCCCCCCTACACTAGCGGGGGGCGTACCTACGAGCAGTACTTC. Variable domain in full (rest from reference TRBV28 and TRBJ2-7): DVKVTQSSRYLVKRTGEKVFLECVQDMDHENMFWYRQDPGLGLRLIYFSYDVKMKEKGDIPEGYSVSREKKERFSLILESASTNQTSMYLCASSPPYTSGGRTYEQYFGPGTRLTVT.

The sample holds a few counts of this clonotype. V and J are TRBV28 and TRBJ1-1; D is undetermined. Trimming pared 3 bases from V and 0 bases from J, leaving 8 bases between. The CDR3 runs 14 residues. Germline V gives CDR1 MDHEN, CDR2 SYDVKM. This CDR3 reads CASSFERMNTEAFF. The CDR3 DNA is TGTGCCAGCAGTTTCGAACGGATGAACACTGAAGCTTTCTTT.

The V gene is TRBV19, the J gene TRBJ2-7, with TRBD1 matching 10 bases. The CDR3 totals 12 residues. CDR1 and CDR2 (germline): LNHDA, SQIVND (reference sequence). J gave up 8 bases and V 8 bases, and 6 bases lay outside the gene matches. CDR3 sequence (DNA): TGTGCCAGTGGGGGACAGGGGAACAAGCAGTACTTC. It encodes CASGGQGNKQYF.

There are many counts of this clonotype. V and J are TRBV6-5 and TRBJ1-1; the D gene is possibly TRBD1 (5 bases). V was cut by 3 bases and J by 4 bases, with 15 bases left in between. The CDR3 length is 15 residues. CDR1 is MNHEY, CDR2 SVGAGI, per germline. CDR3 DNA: TGTGCCAGCAGTTATGGCCTCGGGGGGGGCACTGAAGCTTTCTTT. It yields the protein CASSYGLGGGTEAFF.

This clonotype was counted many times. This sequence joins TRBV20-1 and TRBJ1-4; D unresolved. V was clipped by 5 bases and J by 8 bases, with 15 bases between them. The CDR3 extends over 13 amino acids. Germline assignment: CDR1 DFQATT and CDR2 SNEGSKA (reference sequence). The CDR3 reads CSASAPGSEKLFF. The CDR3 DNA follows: TGCAGTGCTTCGGCACCGGGCAGCGAAAAACTGTTTTTT.

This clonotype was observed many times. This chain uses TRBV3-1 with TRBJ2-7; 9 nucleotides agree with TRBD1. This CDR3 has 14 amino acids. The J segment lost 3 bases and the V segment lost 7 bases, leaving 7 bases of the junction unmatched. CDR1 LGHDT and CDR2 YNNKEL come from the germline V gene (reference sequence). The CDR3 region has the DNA TGTGCCAGCACTCCGGGACAGGGAGGCTACGAGCAGTACTTC. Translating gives CASTPGQGGYEQYF.

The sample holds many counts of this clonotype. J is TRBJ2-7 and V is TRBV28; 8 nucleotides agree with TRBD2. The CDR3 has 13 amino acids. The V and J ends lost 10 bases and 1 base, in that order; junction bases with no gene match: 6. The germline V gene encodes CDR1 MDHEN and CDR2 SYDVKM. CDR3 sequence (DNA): TGTGCCATCGGGCGGGGGGCGTCCTACGAGCAGTACTTC. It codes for CAIGRGASYEQYF.

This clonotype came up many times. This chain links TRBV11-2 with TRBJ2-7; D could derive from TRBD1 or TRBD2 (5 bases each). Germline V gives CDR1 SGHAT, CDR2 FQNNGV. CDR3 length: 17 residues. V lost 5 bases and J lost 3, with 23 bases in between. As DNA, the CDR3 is TGTGCCAGCAGCCCAGTTAGTGGGGGAACTCGTCACTACGAGCAGTACTTC. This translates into CASSPVSGGTRHYEQYF. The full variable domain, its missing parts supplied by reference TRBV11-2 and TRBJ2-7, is EAGVAQSPRYKIIEKRQSVAFWCNPISGHATLYWYQQILGQGPKLLIQFQNNGVVDDSQLPKDRFSAERLKGVDSTLKIQPAKLEDSAVYLCASSPVSGGTRHYEQYFGPGTRLTVT.

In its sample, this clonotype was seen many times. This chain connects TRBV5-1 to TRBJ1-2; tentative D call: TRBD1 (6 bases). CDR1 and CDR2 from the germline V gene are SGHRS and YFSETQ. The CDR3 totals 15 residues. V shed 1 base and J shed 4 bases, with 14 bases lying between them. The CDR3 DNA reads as TGCGCCAGCAGCTTGAGGCAGGGGCCTACCTATGGCTACACCTTC. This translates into CASSLRQGPTYGYTF.

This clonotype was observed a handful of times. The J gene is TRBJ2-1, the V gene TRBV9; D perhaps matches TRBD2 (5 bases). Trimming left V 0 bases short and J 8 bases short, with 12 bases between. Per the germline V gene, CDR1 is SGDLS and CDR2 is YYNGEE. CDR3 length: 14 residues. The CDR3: CASSVEREGYEQFF. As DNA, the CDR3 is TGTGCCAGCAGCGTAGAGAGGGAAGGGTATGAGCAGTTCTTC.

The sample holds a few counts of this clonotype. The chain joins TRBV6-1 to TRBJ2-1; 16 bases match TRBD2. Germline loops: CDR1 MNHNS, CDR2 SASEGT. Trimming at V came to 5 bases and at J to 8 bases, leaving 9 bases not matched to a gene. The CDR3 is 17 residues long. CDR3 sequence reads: CASSQWGLAGGPHEQFF. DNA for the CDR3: TGTGCCAGCAGTCAGTGGGGACTAGCGGGGGGGCCGCATGAGCAGTTCTTC.

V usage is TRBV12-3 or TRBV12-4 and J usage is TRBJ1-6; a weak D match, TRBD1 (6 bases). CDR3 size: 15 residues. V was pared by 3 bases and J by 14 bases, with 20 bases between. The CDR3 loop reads CASSFSSRTGTTLHF. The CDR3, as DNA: TGTGCCAGCAGTTTTTCGAGTCGTACAGGGACTACCCTCCACTTT.

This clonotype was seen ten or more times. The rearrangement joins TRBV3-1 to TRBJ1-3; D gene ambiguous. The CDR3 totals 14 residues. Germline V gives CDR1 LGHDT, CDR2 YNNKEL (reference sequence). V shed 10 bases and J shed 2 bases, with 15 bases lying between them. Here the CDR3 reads CATSSAATGNTIYF. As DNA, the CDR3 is TGTGCCACCTCCTCGGCGGCCACTGGAAACACCATATATTTT.

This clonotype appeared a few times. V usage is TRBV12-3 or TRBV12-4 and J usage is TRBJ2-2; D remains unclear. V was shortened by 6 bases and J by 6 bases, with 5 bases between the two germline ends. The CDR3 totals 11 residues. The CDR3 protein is CASRFAGELFF. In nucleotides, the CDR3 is TGTGCCAGCAGGTTCGCCGGGGAGCTGTTTTTT.

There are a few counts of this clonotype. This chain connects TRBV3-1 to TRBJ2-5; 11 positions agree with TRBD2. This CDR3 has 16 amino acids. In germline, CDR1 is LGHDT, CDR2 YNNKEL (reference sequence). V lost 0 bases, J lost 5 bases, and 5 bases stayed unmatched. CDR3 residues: CASSQDVAGGPETQYF. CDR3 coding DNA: TGTGCCAGCAGCCAAGATGTAGCGGGGGGGCCGGAGACCCAGTACTTC.

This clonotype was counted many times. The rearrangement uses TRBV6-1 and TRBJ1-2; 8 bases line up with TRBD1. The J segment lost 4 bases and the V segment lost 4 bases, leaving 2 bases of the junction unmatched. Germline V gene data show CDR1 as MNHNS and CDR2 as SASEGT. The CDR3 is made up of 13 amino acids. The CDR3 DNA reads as TGTGCCAGCAGTGGACAGGGGCCCTATGGCTACACCTTC. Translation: CASSGQGPYGYTF.

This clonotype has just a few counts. The CDR3 here is CASSSERAGRSIRAFF. The CDR3 DNA reads as TGCGCCAGCAGTTCCGAGAGGGCGGGAAGATCAATCAGAGCTTTCTTT. J is TRBJ1-1 and V is TRBV10-2, with no clear D. Germline V gene data show CDR1 as WSHSY and CDR2 as SAAADI. The V end was cut by 5 bases, the J end by 10 bases, with 26 bases between. The CDR3 covers 16 residues.

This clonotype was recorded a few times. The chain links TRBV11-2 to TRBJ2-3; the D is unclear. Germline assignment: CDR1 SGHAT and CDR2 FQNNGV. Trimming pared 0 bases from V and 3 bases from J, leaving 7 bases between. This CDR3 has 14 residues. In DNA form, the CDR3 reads TGTGCCAGCAGCTTAGACAGGTGGACAGATACGCAGTATTTT. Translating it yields CASSLDRWTDTQYF.